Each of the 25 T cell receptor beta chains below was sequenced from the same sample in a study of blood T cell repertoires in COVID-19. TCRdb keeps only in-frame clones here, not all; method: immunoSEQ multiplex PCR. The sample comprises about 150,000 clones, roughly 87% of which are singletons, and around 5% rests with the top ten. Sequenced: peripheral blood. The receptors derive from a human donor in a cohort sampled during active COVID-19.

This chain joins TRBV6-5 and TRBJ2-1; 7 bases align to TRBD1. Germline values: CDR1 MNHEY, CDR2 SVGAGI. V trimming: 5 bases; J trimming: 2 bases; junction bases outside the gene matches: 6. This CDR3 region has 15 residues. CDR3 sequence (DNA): TGTGCCAGCAGTCTCTTGACAGGGACCTACAATGAGCAGTTCTTC. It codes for CASSLLTGTYNEQFF.

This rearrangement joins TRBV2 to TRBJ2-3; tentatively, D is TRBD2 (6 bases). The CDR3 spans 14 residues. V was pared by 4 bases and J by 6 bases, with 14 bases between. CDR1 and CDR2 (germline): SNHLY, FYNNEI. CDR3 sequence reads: CASSGGTTMDTQYF. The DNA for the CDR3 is TGTGCCAGCAGTGGCGGGACGACCATGGATACGCAGTATTTT.

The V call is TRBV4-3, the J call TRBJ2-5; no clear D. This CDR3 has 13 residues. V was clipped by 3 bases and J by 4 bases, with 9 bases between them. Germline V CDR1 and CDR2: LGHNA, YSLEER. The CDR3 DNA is TGCGCCAGCAGCCAGGCACGAGGAGAGACCCAGTACTTC. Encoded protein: CASSQARGETQYF.

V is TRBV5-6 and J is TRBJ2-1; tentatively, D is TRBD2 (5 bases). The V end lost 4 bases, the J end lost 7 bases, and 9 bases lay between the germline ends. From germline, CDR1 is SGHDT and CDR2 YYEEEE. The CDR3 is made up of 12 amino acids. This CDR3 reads CASSKGGNEQFF. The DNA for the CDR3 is TGTGCCAGCAGCAAAGGAGGAAATGAGCAGTTCTTC.

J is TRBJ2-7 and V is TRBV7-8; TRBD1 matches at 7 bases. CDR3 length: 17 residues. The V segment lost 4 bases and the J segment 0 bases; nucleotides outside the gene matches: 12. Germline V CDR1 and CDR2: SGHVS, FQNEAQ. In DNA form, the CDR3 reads TGTGCCAGCAGCTGGTATAAACAGGGGTTAAGCTCCTACGAGCAGTACTTC. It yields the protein CASSWYKQGLSSYEQYF.

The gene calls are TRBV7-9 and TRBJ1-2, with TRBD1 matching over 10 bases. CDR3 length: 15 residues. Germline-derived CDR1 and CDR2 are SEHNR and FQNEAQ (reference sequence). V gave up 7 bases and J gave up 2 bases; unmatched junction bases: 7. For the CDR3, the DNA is TGTGCCAGCACCCTAATGGACAGGGGGAACTATGGCTACACCTTC. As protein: CASTLMDRGNYGYTF.

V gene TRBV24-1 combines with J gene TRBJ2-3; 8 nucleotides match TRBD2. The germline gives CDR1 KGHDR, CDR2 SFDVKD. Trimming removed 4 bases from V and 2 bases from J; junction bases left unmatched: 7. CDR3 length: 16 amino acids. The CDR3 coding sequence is TGTGCCACCAGTGACCCCACTAGCGGCCACACAGATACGCAGTATTTT. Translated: CATSDPTSGHTDTQYF.

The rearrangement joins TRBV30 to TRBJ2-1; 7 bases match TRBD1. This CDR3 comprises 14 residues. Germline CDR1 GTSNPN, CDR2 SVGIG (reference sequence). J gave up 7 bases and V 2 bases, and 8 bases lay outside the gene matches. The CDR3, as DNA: TGTGCCTGGAGTCAGACAGGGTTTTTGAATGAGCAGTTCTTC. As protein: CAWSQTGFLNEQFF.

CDR3 protein: CASSRTGLSGNTIYF. CDR3 sequence (DNA): TGTGCCAGCAGCCGTACAGGGCTCTCTGGAAACACCATATATTTT. The chain has TRBV11-3 and TRBJ1-3; tentatively, D is TRBD1 (6 bases). Germline CDR1 and CDR2: SGHNT and YENEEA. This CDR3 comprises 15 residues. Trimming removed 5 bases from V and 0 bases from J, with 11 bases in between.

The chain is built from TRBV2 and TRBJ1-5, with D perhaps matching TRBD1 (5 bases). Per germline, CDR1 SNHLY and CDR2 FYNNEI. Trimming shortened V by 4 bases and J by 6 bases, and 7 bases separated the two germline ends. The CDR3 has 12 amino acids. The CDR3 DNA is TGTGCCAGCAGTGCCGACAGTCAGCCCCAGCATTTT. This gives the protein CASSADSQPQHF.

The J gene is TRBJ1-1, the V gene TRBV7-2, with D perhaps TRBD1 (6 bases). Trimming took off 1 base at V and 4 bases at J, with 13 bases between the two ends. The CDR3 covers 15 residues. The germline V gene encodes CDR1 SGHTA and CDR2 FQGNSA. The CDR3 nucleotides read TGTGCCAGCAGCTTAGAGTTCAGGGGTGGCACTGAAGCTTTCTTT. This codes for CASSLEFRGGTEAFF. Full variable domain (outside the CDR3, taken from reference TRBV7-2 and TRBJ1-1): GAGVSQSPSNKVTEKGKDVELRCDPISGHTALYWYRQSLGQGLEFLIYFQGNSAPDKSGLPSDRFSAERTGGSVSTLTIQRTQQEDSAVYLCASSLEFRGGTEAFFGQGTRLTVV.

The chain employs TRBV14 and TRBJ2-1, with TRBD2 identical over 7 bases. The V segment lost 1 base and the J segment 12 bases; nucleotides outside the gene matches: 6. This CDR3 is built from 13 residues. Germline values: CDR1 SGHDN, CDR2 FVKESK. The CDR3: CASSQGLAVRQFF. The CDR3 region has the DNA TGTGCCAGCAGCCAAGGTCTAGCGGTCCGGCAGTTCTTC.

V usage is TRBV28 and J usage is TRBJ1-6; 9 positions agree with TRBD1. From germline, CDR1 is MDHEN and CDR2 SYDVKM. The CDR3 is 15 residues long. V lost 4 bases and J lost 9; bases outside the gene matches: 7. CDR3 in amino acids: CASSSRDRVGSPLHF. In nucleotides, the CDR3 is TGTGCCAGCAGTTCCAGGGACAGGGTCGGTTCACCCCTCCACTTT.

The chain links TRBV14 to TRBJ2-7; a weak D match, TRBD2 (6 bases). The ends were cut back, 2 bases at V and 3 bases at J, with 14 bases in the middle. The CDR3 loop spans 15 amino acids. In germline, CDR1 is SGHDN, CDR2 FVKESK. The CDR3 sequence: CASSQSGTFLYEQYF. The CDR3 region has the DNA TGTGCCAGCAGCCAATCCGGGACTTTCCTCTACGAGCAGTACTTC. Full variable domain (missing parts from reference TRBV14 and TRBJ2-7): EAGVTQFPSHSVIEKGQTVTLRCDPISGHDNLYWYRRVMGKEIKFLLHFVKESKQDESGMPNNRFLAERTGGTYSTLKVQPAELEDSGVYFCASSQSGTFLYEQYFGPGTRLTVT.

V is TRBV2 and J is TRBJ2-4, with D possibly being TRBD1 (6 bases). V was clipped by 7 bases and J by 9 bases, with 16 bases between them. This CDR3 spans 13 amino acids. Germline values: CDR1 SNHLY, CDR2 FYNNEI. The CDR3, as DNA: TGTGCCAGCACTAGGGACACGGGGTCCATTCAGTACTTC. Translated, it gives CASTRDTGSIQYF. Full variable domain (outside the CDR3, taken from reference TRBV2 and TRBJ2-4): EPEVTQTPSHQVTQMGQEVILRCVPISNHLYFYWYRQILGQKVEFLVSFYNNEISEKSEIFDDQFSVERPDGSNFTLKIRSTKLEDSAMYFCASTRDTGSIQYFGAGTRLSVL.

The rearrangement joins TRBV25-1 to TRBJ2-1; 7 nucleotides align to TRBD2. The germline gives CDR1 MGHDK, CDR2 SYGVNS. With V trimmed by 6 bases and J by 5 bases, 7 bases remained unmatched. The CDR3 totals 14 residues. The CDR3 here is CASSRRGIDNEQFF. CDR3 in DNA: TGTGCCAGCAGCCGGCGGGGGATAGACAATGAGCAGTTCTTC.

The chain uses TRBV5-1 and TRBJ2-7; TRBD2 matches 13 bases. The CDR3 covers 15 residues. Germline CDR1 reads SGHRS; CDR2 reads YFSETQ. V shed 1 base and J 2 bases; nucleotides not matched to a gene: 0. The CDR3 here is CASSLTSGRAYEQYF. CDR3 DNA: TGCGCCAGCAGCTTGACTAGCGGGAGGGCCTACGAGCAGTACTTC.

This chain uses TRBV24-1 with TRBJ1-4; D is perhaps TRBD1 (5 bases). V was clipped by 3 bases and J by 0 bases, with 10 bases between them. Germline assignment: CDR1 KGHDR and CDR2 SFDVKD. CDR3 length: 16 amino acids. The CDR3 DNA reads TGTGCCACCAGTGATGGACACAGGCCAACTAATGAAAAACTGTTTTTT. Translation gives CATSDGHRPTNEKLFF.

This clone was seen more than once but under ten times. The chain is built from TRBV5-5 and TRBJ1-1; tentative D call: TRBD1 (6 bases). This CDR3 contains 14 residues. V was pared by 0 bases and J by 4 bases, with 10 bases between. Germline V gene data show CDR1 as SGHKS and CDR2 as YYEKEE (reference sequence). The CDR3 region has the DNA TGTGCCAGCAGCTTGGGCCCCAGGGGCACTGAAGCTTTCTTT. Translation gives CASSLGPRGTEAFF.

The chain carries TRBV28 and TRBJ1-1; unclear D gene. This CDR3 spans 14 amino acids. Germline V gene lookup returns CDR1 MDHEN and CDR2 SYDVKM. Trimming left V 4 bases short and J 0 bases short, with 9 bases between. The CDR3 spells CASSSRAVNTEAFF. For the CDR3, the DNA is TGTGCCAGCAGTTCCCGTGCGGTGAACACTGAAGCTTTCTTT.

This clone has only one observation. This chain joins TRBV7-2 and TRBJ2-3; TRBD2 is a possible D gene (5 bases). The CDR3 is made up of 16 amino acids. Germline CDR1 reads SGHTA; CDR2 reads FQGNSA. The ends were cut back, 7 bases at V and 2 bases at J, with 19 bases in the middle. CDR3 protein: CASIRLPASPTDTQYF. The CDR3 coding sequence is TGTGCCAGCATCCGCCTGCCGGCTAGCCCCACAGATACGCAGTATTTT. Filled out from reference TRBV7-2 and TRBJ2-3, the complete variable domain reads GAGVSQSPSNKVTEKGKDVELRCDPISGHTALYWYRQSLGQGLEFLIYFQGNSAPDKSGLPSDRFSAERTGGSVSTLTIQRTQQEDSAVYLCASIRLPASPTDTQYFGPGTRLTVL.

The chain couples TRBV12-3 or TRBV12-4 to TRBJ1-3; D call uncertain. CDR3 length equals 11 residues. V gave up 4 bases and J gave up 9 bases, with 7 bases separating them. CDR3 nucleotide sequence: TGTGCCAGCAGTTCAGAATCCACCATATATTTT. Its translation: CASSSESTIYF.

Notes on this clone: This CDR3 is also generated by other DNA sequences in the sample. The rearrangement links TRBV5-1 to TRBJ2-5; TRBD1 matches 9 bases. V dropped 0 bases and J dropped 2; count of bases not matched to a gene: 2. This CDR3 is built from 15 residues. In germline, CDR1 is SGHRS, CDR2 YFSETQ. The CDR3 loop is CASSLEGQGQETQYF. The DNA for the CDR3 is TGCGCCAGCAGCTTGGAGGGACAGGGACAAGAGACCCAGTACTTC.

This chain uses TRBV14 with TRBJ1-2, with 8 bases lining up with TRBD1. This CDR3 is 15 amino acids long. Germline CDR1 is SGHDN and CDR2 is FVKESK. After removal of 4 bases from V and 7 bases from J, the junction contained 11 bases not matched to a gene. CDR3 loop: CASSLAGGGLSGYTF. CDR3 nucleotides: TGTGCCAGCAGCCTGGCAGGGGGCGGACTTAGTGGCTACACCTTC.

The CDR3 loop is CASSFGGQGVYEQYF. CDR3 sequence (DNA): TGTGCCAGCAGTTTTGGGGGACAGGGGGTGTACGAGCAGTACTTC. The V gene is TRBV28, the J gene TRBJ2-7, with 11 bases fitting TRBD1. Unmatched junction bases numbered 5, after V lost 3 bases and J lost 4 bases. CDR1 is MDHEN, CDR2 SYDVKM, per germline. The CDR3 contains 15 residues.